Presented here are 11 T cell receptor beta chains from one specimen sequenced in a study of cytomegalovirus exposure and HLA in healthy donors. Use of 60 Vbeta and 13 Jbeta primers characterized the PCR. Using immunoSEQ multiplex PCR, the repertoire was profiled, and TCRdb retains in-frame clones only, with some absent. The ten most abundant clones cover under 2.5% of a sample with about 140,000 clones. The sequencing sample was made of PBMCs. The source of these receptors is a woman aged 18-29 years in good health and CMV-seronegative.

V usage is TRBV7-9 and J usage is TRBJ2-1; the match to TRBD2 covers 7 bases. The CDR3 has 16 residues. Per germline, CDR1 SEHNR and CDR2 FQNEAQ (reference sequence). V shed 5 bases, J shed 0 bases, and the junction held 7 bases outside the gene matches. CDR3: CASSENSGSSYNEQFF. CDR3 bases: TGTGCCAGCAGCGAGAATAGCGGGTCCTCCTACAATGAGCAGTTCTTC.

The chain carries TRBV5-1 and TRBJ2-3; TRBD2 agrees at 8 bases. The CDR3 has 17 residues. In germline, CDR1 is SGHRS, CDR2 YFSETQ. The V segment lost 7 bases and the J segment 5 bases; nucleotides outside the gene matches: 18. The CDR3 here is CASAGAPSGSIGDTQYF. For the CDR3, the DNA is TGCGCCAGCGCTGGGGCCCCCAGCGGGAGTATCGGAGATACGCAGTATTTT.

V usage is TRBV7-9 and J usage is TRBJ2-5; D call uncertain. The V end lost 4 bases, the J end lost 5 bases, and 2 bases lay between the germline ends. The CDR3 covers 10 residues. The germline gives CDR1 SEHNR, CDR2 FQNEAQ (reference sequence). CDR3 protein: CASSSETQYF. The CDR3 DNA reads as TGTGCCAGCAGCTCGGAGACCCAGTACTTC. Full variable domain (outside the CDR3, taken from reference TRBV7-9 and TRBJ2-5): DTGVSQNPRHKITKRGQNVTFRCDPISEHNRLYWYRQTLGQGPEFLTYFQNEAQLEKSRLLSDRFSAERPKGSFSTLEIQRTEQGDSAMYLCASSSETQYFGPGTRLLVL.

V gene TRBV29-1 combines with J gene TRBJ2-2; TRBD2 is a possible D gene (7 bases). V was pared by 4 bases and J by 6 bases, with 12 bases between. This CDR3 has 13 amino acids. Germline CDR1 reads SQVTM; CDR2 reads ANQGSEA. CDR3 DNA: TGCAGCGTTGGGCAGGGGAGGGCCGGGGAGCTGTTTTTT. Translating gives CSVGQGRAGELFF.

This chain joins TRBV7-9 and TRBJ2-3; tentatively, D is TRBD1 (5 bases). Germline V gene sequence: CDR1 SEHNR, CDR2 FQNEAQ (reference sequence). The CDR3 has 13 amino acids. The V end was cut by 7 bases, the J end by 3 bases, with 11 bases between. The CDR3 here is CASNLGQTDTQYF. CDR3 nucleotides: TGTGCCAGCAACTTGGGGCAGACAGATACGCAGTATTTT.

The chain is built from TRBV6-1 and TRBJ1-2; D uncertain. CDR1 and CDR2 (germline): MNHNS, SASEGT. Trimming left V 8 bases short and J 2 bases short, with 15 bases between. This CDR3 comprises 14 residues. CDR3 DNA sequence: TGTGCCAGCTACCCCTATGGCAGGAACTATGGCTACACCTTC. Translating it yields CASYPYGRNYGYTF.

This chain uses TRBV11-3 with TRBJ2-5, with a tentative D call TRBD1 (5 bases). Germline V lookup: CDR1 SGHNT, CDR2 YENEEA. The V and J ends lost 5 bases and 1 base respectively, with 8 bases between them. This CDR3 region has 13 residues. The chain's CDR3 is CASSQDTQETQYF. CDR3 nucleotides: TGTGCCAGCAGCCAGGACACCCAAGAGACCCAGTACTTC.

The genes are TRBV2 and TRBJ2-3; D is undetermined. The CDR3 consists of 12 residues. The germline CDR1 and CDR2 sequences are SNHLY and FYNNEI. Trimming removed 6 bases from V and 6 bases from J, with 10 bases in between. CDR3 protein: CASSPLRDTQYF. Here the CDR3 DNA reads TGTGCCAGCAGCCCCTTGCGTGATACGCAGTATTTT.

The gene calls are TRBV6-1 and TRBJ1-4; D unresolved. This CDR3 is 13 amino acids long. Trimming left V 8 bases short and J 5 bases short, with 12 bases between. Germline values: CDR1 MNHNS, CDR2 SASEGT. In nucleotides, the CDR3 is TGTGCCAGCGGGTCTAGCGGGAATGAAAAACTGTTTTTT. Translated, it gives CASGSSGNEKLFF.

The chain combines TRBV5-1 with TRBJ2-1, with D possibly being TRBD2 (5 bases). The V end was cut by 4 bases, the J end by 3 bases, with 17 bases between. The CDR3 has 16 residues. The germline CDR1 and CDR2 sequences are SGHRS and YFSETQ. CDR3 amino acids: CASSPEGGYFYNEQFF. The CDR3 DNA follows: TGCGCCAGCAGCCCCGAAGGCGGGTACTTCTACAATGAGCAGTTCTTC.

The rearrangement joins TRBV19 to TRBJ1-4, with 8 bases that match TRBD1. The V segment lost 4 bases and the J segment 5 bases; nucleotides outside the gene matches: 6. The CDR3 is made up of 15 amino acids. Germline CDR1 LNHDA, CDR2 SQIVND (reference sequence). The CDR3 sequence: CASSKGQATNEKLFF. In DNA form, the CDR3 reads TGTGCCAGTAGTAAGGGACAGGCGACAAATGAAAAACTGTTTTTT.